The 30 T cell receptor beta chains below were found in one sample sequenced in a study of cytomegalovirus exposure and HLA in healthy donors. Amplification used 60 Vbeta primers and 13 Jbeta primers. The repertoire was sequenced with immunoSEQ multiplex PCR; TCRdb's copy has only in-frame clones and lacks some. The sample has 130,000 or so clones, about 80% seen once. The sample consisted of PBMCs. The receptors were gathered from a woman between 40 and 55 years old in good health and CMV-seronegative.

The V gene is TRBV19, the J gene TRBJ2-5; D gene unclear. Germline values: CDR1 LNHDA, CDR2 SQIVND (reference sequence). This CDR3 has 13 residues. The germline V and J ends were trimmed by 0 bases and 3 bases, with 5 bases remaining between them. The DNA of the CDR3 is TGTGCCAGTAGTATAGATCAGGAAGAGACCCAGTACTTC. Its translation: CASSIDQEETQYF.

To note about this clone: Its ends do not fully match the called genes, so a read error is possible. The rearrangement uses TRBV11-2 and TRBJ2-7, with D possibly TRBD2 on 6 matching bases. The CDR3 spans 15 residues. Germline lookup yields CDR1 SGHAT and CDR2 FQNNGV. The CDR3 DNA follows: TGTGTCAGCAGCGACCTCCGGGACTTAGACTACGAGCAGTACTTC. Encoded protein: CVSSDLRDLDYEQYF. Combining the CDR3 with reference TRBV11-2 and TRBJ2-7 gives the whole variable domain EAGVAQSPRYKIIEKRQSVAFWCNPISGHATLYWYQQILGQGPKLLIQFQNNGVVDDSQLPKDRFSAERLKGVDSTLKIQPAKLEDSAVYLCVSSDLRDLDYEQYFGPGTRLTVT.

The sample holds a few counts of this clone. The CDR3, as DNA: TGTGCCAGCAGTTATACTGCCAAAAACATTCAGTACTTC. Residues: CASSYTAKNIQYF. This sequence joins TRBV27 and TRBJ2-4; no firm D call. Trimming removed 4 bases from V and 1 base from J, with 5 bases in between. This CDR3 comprises 13 residues. CDR1 and CDR2 from the germline V gene are MNHEY and SMNVEV (reference sequence).

CDR3 residues: CASSPRVLAVCQAPQETQYF. As DNA, the CDR3 is TGTGCCAGCTCACCTAGAGTGCTAGCTGTCTGTCAAGCCCCCCAAGAGACCCAGTACTTC. The rearrangement uses TRBV18 and TRBJ2-5; possible D gene TRBD2, 5 bases. The CDR3 spans 20 residues. The V gene's germline CDR1 is KGHSH and CDR2 LQKENI. Trimming cost V 3 bases and J 1 base, with 27 bases left between them.

Written as DNA, the CDR3 is TGTGCCAGCAGTAGGCAGACAGGGGGCCAAGAGACCCAGTACTTC. Its protein is CASSRQTGGQETQYF. The chain joins TRBV6-1 to TRBJ2-5; 9 bases map to TRBD1. Germline CDR1 and CDR2: MNHNS and SASEGT. V was pared by 5 bases and J by 1 base, with 5 bases of the junction left unmatched. The CDR3 has 15 residues.

CDR3 sequence (DNA): TGTGCCAGCAGCGCCGAGGCGCGTCCCCCTGAGCAGTTCTTC. Protein sequence: CASSAEARPPEQFF. The rearrangement links TRBV9 to TRBJ2-1, with D uncertain. Germline CDR1 reads SGDLS; CDR2 reads YYNGEE. There are 14 residues in the CDR3. Trimming removed 3 bases at V and 9 bases at J, with 16 bases between.

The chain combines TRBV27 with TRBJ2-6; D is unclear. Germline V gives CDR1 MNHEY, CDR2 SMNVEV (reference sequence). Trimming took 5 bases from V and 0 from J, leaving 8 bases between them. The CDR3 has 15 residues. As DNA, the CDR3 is TGTGCCAGCAGTCCCCTCCCCTCTGGGGCCAACGTCCTGACTTTC. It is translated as CASSPLPSGANVLTF.

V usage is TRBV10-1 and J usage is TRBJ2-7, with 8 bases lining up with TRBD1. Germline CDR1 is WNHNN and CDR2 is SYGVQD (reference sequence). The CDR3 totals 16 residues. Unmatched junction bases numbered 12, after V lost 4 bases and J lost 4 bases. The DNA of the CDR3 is TGCGCCAGCAGTGGGGATACGGACAGGGACCCATACGAGCAGTACTTC. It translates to CASSGDTDRDPYEQYF.

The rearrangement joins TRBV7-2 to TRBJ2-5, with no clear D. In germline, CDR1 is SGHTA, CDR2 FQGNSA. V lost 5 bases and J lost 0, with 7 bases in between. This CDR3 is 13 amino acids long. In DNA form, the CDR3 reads TGTGCCAGCAGCACGAACAACCAAGAGACCCAGTACTTC. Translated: CASSTNNQETQYF.

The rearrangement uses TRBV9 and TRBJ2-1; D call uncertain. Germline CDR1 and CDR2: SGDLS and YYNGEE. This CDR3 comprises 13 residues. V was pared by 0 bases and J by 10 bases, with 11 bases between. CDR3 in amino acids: CASSVARFGEQFF. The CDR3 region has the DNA TGTGCCAGCAGCGTAGCTAGGTTCGGCGAGCAGTTCTTC. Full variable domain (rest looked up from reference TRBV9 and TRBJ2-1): DSGVTQTPKHLITATGQRVTLRCSPRSGDLSVYWYQQSLDQGLQFLIQYYNGEERAKGNILERFSAQQFPDLHSELNLSSLELGDSALYFCASSVARFGEQFFGPGTRLTVL.

CDR3 coding DNA: TGTGCCAGCAGCTTAGGCTTAGCAGCGGGAGGGGTTGCAGAGACCCAGTACTTC. Amino acids: CASSLGLAAGGVAETQYF. The gene calls are TRBV7-2 and TRBJ2-5; 10 bases match TRBD2. CDR1 and CDR2 (germline): SGHTA, FQGNSA. J was trimmed by 4 bases and V by 1 base; bases with no gene match: 12. CDR3 length: 18 residues.

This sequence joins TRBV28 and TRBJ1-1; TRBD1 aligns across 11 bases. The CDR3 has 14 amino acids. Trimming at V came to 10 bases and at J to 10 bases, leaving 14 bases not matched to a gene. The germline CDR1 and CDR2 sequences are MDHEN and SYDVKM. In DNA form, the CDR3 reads TGTGCCATCCGGTTGCAATCCGGGACAGGGGGAGCTTTCTTT. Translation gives CAIRLQSGTGGAFF.

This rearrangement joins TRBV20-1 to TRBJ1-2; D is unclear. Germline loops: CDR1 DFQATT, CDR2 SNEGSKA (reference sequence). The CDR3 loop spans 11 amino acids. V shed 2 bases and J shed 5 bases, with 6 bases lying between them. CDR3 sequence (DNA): TGCAGTGCTAGATTCCAGTATGGCTACACCTTC. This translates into CSARFQYGYTF.

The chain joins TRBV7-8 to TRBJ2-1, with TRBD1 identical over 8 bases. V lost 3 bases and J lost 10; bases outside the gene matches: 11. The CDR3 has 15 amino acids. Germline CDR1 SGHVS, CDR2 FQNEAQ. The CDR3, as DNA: TGTGCCAGCAGCTTTTCCAGGACAGGGCTGCCCGAGCAGTTCTTC. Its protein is CASSFSRTGLPEQFF.

CDR3 loop: CASSLATGSRTEAFF. CDR3 DNA: TGTGCCAGCAGCTTAGCGACAGGGTCTCGGACTGAAGCTTTCTTT. V is TRBV11-2 and J is TRBJ1-1; 7 bases agree with TRBD1. Losses at the gene ends were 1 base for V and 5 bases for J; bases not matched to a gene: 7. The CDR3 runs to 15 residues. Germline-derived CDR1 and CDR2 are SGHAT and FQNNGV.

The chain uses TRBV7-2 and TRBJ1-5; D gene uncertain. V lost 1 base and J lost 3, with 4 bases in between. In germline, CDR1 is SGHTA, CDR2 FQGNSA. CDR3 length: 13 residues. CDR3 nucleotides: TGTGCCAGCAGCTTAGGTCTCAATCAGCCCCAGCATTTT. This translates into CASSLGLNQPQHF.

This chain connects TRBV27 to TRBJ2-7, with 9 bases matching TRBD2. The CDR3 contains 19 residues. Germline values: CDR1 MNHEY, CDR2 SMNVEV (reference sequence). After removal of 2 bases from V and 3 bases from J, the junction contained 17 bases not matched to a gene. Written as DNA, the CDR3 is TGTGCCAGCAGTTTACTTTCTAGCGGGGACGAACCTTGGTACTACGAGCAGTACTTC. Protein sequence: CASSLLSSGDEPWYYEQYF.

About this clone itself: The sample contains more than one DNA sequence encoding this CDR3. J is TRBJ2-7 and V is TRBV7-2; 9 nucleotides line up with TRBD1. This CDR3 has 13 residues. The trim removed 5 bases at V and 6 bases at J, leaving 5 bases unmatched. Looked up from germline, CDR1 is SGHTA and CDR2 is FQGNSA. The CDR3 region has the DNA TGTGCCAGCAGCAAAAGACAGGGGGGCGAGCAGTACTTC. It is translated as CASSKRQGGEQYF.

In nucleotides, the CDR3 is TGTGCCAGCAGGGGAGGGGGGAATCAGCCCCAGCATTTT. Translating it yields CASRGGGNQPQHF. The chain uses TRBV7-8 and TRBJ1-5; D perhaps matches TRBD1 (6 bases). The V gene lost 6 bases and the J gene lost 4 bases, with 10 bases spanning the gap. The CDR3 spans 13 residues. Germline V gene data show CDR1 as SGHVS and CDR2 as FQNEAQ.

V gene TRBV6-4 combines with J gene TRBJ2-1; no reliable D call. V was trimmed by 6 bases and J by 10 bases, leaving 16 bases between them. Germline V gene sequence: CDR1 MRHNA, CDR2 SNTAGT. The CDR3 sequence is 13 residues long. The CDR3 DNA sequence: TGTGCCAGCAGCCCATCCTGGGCTGTCGAGCAGTTCTTC. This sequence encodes CASSPSWAVEQFF.

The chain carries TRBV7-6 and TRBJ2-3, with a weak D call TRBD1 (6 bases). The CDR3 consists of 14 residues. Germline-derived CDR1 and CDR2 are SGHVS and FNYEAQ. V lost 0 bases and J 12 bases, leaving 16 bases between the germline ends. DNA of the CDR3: TGTGCCAGCAGCTTAGCGGACAAGGGGGATGAACAGTATTTT. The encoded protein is CASSLADKGDEQYF.

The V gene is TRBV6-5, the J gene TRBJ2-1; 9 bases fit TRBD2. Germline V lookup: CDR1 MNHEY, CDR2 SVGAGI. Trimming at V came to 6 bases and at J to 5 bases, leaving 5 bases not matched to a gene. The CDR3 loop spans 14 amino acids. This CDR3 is CASRLAGVHNEQFF. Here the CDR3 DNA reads TGTGCCAGCAGATTAGCGGGGGTCCACAATGAGCAGTTCTTC.

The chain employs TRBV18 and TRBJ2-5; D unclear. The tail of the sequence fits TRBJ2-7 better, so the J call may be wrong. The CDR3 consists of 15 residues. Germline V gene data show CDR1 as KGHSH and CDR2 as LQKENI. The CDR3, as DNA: TGTGCCAGCTCGCATCTAGAAGTCGGCTTTTACGAGCAGTACTTC. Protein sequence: CASSHLEVGFYEQYF.

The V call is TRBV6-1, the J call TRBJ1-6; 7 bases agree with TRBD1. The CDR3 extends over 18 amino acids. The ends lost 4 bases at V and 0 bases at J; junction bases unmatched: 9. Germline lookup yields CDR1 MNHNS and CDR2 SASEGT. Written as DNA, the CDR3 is TGTGCCAGCAGTGCGCTACAACAGGGGCTCTCCTATAATTCACCCCTCCACTTT. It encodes CASSALQQGLSYNSPLHF.

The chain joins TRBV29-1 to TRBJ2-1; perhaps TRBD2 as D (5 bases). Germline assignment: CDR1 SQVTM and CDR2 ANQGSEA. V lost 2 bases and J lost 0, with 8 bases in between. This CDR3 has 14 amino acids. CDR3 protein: CSVEPGSSYNEQFF. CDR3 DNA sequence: TGCAGCGTTGAACCGGGGAGCTCCTACAATGAGCAGTTCTTC.

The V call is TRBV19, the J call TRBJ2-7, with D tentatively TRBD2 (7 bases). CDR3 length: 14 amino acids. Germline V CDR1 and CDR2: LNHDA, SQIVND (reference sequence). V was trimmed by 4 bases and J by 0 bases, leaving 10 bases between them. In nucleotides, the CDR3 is TGTGCCAGTAGTAACGGGGGGCACTCCTACGAGCAGTACTTC. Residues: CASSNGGHSYEQYF.

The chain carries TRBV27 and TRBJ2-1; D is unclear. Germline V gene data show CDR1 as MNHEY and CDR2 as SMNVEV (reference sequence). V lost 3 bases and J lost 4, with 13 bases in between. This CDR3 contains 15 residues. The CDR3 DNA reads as TGTGCCAGCAGTTTGAGATTACGCACTTACAATGAGCAGTTCTTC. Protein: CASSLRLRTYNEQFF.

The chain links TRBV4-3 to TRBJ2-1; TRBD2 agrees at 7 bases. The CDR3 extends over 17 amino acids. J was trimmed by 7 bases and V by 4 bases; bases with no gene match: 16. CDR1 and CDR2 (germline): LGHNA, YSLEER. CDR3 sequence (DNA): TGCGCCAGCAGCCTTCTGCCAAGCGGGACCTTACAAAATGAGCAGTTCTTC. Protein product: CASSLLPSGTLQNEQFF.

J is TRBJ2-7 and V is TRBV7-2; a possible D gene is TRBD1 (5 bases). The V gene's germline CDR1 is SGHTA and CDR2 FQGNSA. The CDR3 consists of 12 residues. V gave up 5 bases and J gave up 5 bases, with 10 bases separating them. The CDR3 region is CASSIDRNEQYF. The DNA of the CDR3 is TGTGCCAGCAGCATCGACAGAAACGAGCAGTACTTC.

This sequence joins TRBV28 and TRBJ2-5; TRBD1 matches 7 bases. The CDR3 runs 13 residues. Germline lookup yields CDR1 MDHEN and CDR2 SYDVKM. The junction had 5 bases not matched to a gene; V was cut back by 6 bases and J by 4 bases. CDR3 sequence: CASREGQRETQYF. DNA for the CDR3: TGTGCCAGCAGAGAGGGACAGAGAGAGACCCAGTACTTC. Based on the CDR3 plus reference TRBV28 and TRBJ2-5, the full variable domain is DVKVTQSSRYLVKRTGEKVFLECVQDMDHENMFWYRQDPGLGLRLIYFSYDVKMKEKGDIPEGYSVSREKKERFSLILESASTNQTSMYLCASREGQRETQYFGPGTRLLVL.